The clone carrying this T cell receptor (beta chain) has ten or more counts. The antigen is not known. V lost 6 bases to trimming and J lost 8 bases; unmatched junction nucleotides: 9. Germline V gene sequence: CDR1 KGHSH, CDR2 LQKENI. CDR3 length: 15 amino acids. The sample is drawn from a study of T-cell reconstitution after alpha-beta-depleted transplantation in children. Unique molecular identifiers featured in how the TCRbeta library was prepared. A single record per CDR3 protein comes from TCRdb applying MiXCR to the PCR reads. The data contain roughly 200,000 distinct CDR3 sequences, roughly 7.1% of them singletons. Study results and limitations: Alpha-beta T cells about two months after transplant reportedly derived from several hundred expanded graft clones.

This chain uses TRBV18 with TRBJ2-1; the match to TRBD2 covers 11 bases. Specimen: PBMCs, collected before TCRalphabeta/CD19-depleted stem cell transplant. This clonotype was sampled from a boy between 2 and 15 years old with acute lymphoblastic leukemia, due to receive a stem cell transplant. In nucleotides, the CDR3 is TGTGCCAGCTCCCTCAAACTAGCGGGAGTCTATGAGCAGTTCTTC. It specifies CASSLKLAGVYEQFF.